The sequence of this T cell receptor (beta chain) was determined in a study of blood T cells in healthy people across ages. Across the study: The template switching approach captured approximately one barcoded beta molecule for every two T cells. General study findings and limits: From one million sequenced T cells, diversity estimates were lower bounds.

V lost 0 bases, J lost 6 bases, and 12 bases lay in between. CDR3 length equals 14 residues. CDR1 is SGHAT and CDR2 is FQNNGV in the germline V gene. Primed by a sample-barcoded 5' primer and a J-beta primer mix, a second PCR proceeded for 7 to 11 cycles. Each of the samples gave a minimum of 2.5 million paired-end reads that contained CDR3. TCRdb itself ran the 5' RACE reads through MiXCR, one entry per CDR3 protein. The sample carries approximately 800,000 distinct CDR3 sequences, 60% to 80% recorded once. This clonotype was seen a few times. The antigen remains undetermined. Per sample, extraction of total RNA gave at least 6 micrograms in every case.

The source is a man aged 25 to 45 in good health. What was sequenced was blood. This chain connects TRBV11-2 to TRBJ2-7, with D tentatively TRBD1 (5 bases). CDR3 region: CASSLDQRTSEQYF. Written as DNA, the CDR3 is TGTGCCAGCAGCTTAGATCAACGGACATCCGAGCAGTACTTC.